These 5 T cell receptor beta chains share one sample of origin, sequenced in a study of CD8+ T cells in alopecia areata. Extraction of RNA preceded its reverse transcription into cDNA, which served as the sequencing template. Data came from immunoSEQ multiplex PCR; TCRdb stores just in-frame clones and leaves some out. The table records over 150,000 clones, 56% of them present only once. Sequenced sample: CD8+ T cells sorted from blood. Receptors were obtained from a human donor in good health.

The V and J genes are TRBV9 and TRBJ2-7; the match to TRBD1 covers 7 bases. The V segment lost 6 bases and the J segment 2 bases; nucleotides outside the gene matches: 8. This CDR3 is 14 amino acids long. In germline, CDR1 is SGDLS, CDR2 YYNGEE. The CDR3 coding sequence is TGTGCCAGCAATCGAGAAGGGGGCACCTACGAGCAGTACTTC. Residues: CASNREGGTYEQYF.

The chain has TRBV13 and TRBJ1-1; a possible D gene is TRBD1 (5 bases). The CDR3 length is 15 residues. V was cut by 3 bases and J by 5 bases, with 16 bases left in between. Germline loops: CDR1 PRHDT, CDR2 FYEKMQ (reference sequence). The CDR3 loop is CASSLTYSGGTEAFF. CDR3 coding DNA: TGTGCCAGCAGCTTGACCTATAGTGGGGGGACTGAAGCTTTCTTT.

The chain joins TRBV2 to TRBJ2-3; the match to TRBD1 covers 7 bases. Germline V gene lookup returns CDR1 SNHLY and CDR2 FYNNEI. This CDR3 contains 13 residues. V lost 11 bases to trimming and J lost 7 bases; unmatched junction nucleotides: 12. The CDR3 spells CAVTGTDLYTQYF. For the CDR3, the DNA is TGTGCCGTCACCGGGACAGACCTTTATACGCAGTATTTT.

The chain links TRBV29-1 to TRBJ1-2; 7 bases are a match to TRBD1. J lost 7 bases, V lost 7 bases, and 9 bases had no gene match. The CDR3 spans 12 residues. Germline CDR1 SQVTM, CDR2 ANQGSEA. The DNA for the CDR3 is TGCAGCGATACAGGGGTGTCGTCTGGCTACACCTTC. Its translation: CSDTGVSSGYTF.

The chain joins TRBV6-5 to TRBJ2-5, with TRBD2 identical over 9 bases. The trim removed 6 bases at V and 1 base at J, leaving 0 bases unmatched. The CDR3 sequence is 13 residues long. In germline, CDR1 is MNHEY, CDR2 SVGAGI. The CDR3 sequence is CASRTSGQETQYF. The CDR3 nucleotides read TGTGCCAGCAGGACTAGCGGCCAAGAGACCCAGTACTTC.